This entry concerns a single T cell receptor beta chain. What it recognizes is unknown. The data stem from a study of shared clonotypes between healthy human individuals. Repertoires were generated with immunoSEQ multiplex PCR, while TCRdb's copy carries only in-frame clones and drops some. The profile covers more than 850,000 clones, with about 84% appearing a single time and 0.5% to 0.6% taken by the ten largest. Study conclusions and caveats: Generation probability values for non-shared clonotypes were lower than those for clonotypes shared by all four donors. What rarefaction showed was incomplete sorted-subset sequencing despite large depth.

This TCR derives from a man between 18 and 29 years old in good health. Some clones in this sample may be carry-over from other donors' samples. The sequencing input was memory CD4+ T cells from PBMCs. Subset defined: CD45RA-negative fraction.

CDR3 amino acids: CASSPTGVGEQYF. The CDR3 DNA reads as TGTGCCAGCTCACCTACGGGAGTGGGCGAGCAGTACTTC. V is TRBV18 and J is TRBJ2-7, with D possibly matching TRBD2 (6 bases). With 3 bases removed from V and 6 bases from J, the gap between germline ends came to 12 bases. CDR3 length: 13 amino acids. CDR1 and CDR2 (germline): KGHSH, LQKENI.